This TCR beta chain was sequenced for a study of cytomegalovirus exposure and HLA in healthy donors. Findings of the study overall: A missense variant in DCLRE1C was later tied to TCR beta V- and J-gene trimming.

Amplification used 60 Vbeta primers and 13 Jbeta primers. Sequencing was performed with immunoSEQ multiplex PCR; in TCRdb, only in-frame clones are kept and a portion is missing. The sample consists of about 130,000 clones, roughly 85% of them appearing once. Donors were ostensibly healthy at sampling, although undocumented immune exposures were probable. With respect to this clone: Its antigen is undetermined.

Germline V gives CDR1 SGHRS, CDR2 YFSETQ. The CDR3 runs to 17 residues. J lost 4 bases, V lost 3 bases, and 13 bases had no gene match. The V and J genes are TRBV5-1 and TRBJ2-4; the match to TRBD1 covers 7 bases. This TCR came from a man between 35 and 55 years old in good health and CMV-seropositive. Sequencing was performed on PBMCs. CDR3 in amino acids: CASSSDLRDSAKNIQYF. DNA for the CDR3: TGCGCCAGCAGCTCTGACTTGAGGGACAGTGCAAAAAACATTCAGTACTTC.